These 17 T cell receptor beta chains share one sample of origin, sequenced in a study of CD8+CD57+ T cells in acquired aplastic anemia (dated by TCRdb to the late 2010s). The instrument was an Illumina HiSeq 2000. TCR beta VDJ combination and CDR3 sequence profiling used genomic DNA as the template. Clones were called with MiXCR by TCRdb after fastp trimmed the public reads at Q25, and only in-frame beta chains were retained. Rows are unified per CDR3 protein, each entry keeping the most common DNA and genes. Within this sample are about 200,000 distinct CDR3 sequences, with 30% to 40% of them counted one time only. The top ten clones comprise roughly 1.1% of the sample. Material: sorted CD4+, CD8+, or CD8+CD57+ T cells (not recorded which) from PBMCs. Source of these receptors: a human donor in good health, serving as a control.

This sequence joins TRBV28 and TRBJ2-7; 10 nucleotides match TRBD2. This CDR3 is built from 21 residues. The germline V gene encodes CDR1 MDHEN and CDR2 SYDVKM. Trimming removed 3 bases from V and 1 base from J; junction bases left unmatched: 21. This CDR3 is CASSLGAPRLAGVVWSYEQYF. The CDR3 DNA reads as TGTGCCAGCAGTTTGGGGGCCCCGAGGCTAGCGGGAGTAGTTTGGTCCTACGAGCAGTACTTC.

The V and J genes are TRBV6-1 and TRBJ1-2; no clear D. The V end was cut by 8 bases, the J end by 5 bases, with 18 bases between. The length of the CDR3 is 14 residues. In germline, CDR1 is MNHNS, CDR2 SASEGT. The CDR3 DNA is TGTGCCAGCCCACCACCGGCCGGTTTTTATGGCTACACCTTC. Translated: CASPPPAGFYGYTF.

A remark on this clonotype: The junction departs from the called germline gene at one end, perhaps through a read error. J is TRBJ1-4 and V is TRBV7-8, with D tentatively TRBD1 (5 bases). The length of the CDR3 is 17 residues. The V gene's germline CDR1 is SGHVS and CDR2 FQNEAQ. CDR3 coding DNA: TGTGCCAGCAGCTTAGCTCGGGGCTTCCCAACTAATGAAAAACTGCTTTTT. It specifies CASSLARGFPTNEKLLF.

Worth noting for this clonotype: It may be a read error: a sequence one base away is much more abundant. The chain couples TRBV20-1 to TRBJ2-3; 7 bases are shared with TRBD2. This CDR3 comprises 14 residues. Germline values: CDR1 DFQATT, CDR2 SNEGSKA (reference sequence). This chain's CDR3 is CSARLADSTDTRYF. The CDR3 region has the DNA TGCAGTGCTAGACTAGCGGATAGCACAGATACGCGGTATTTT.

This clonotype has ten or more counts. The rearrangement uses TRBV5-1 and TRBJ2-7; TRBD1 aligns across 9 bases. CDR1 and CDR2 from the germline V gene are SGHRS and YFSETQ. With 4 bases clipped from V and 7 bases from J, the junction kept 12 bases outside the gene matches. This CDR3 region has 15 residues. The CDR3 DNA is TGCGCCAGCAGCCTCAAGACCCACAGGGGGCGGGAGCAGTACTTC. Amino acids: CASSLKTHRGREQYF.

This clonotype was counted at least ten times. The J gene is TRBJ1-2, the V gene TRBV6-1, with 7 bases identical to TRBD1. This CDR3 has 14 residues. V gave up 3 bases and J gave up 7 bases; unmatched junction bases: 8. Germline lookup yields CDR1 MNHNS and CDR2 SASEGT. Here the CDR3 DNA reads TGTGCCAGCAGTGACCGGAAGGGACAGTCTGGCTACACCTTC. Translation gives CASSDRKGQSGYTF.

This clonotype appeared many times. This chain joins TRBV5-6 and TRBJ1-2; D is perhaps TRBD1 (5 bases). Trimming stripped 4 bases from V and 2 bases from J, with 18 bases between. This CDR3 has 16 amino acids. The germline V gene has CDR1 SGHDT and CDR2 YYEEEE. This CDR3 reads CASSEVAGDSNYGYTF. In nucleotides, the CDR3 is TGTGCCAGCAGCGAAGTCGCGGGGGACTCGAACTATGGCTACACCTTC.

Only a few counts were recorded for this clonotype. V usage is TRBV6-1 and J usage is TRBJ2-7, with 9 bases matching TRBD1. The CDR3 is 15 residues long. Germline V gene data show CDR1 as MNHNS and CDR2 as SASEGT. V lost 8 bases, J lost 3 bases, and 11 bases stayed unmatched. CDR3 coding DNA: TGTGCCAGCTCACGGGGGACAGGGTCTATCTACGAGCAGTACTTC. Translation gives CASSRGTGSIYEQYF.

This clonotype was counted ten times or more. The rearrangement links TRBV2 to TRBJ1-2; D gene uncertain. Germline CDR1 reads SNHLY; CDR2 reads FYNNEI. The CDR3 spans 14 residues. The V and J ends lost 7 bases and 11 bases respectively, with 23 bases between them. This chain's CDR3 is CASTETGVATVYTF. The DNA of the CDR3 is TGTGCCAGCACCGAAACGGGTGTCGCAACGGTTTACACCTTC.

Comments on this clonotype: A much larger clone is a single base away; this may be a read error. CDR3 sequence (DNA): TGTGCCAGCAGCGCCAGGACAGGGTTAGAGACCCAGTACTTC. As protein: CASSARTGLETQYF. The J gene is TRBJ2-5, the V gene TRBV9; TRBD1 aligns across 8 bases. Per the germline V gene, CDR1 is SGDLS and CDR2 is YYNGEE. The CDR3 sequence is 14 residues long. Trimming cost V 3 bases and J 4 bases; bases outside gene matches: 5.

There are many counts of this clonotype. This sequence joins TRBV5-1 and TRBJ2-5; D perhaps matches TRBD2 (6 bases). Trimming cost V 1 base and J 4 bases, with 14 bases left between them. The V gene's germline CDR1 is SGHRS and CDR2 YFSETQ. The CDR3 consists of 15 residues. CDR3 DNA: TGCGCCAGCAGCTTGAACACGGGACTTGGAGAGACCCAGTACTTC. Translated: CASSLNTGLGETQYF.

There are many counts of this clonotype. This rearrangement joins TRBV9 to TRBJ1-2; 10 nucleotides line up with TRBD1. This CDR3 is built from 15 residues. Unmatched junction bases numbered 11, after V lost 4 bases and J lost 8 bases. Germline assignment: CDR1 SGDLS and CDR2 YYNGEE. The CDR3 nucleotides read TGTGCCAGCAGCCCCCTGGAGACAGGGGGCTTGGGCTACACCTTC. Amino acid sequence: CASSPLETGGLGYTF.

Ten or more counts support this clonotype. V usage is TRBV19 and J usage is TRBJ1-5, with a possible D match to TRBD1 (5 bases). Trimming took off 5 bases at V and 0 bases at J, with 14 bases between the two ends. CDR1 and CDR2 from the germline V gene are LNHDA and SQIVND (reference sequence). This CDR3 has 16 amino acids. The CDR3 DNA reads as TGTGCCAGTAGTCAAACCGGGACGTATAGCAATCAGCCCCAGCATTTT. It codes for CASSQTGTYSNQPQHF.

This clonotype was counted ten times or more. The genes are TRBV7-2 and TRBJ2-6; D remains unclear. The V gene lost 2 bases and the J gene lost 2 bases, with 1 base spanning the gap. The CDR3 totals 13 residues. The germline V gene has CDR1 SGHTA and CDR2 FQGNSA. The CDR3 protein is CASSLPGANVLTF. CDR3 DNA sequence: TGTGCCAGCAGCTTACCTGGGGCCAACGTCCTGACTTTC.

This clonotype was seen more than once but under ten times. CDR3 DNA sequence: TGTGCCAGTAGCCCCACTGGGGGGACATTAGCCAAAAACATTCAGTACTTC. Amino acids: CASSPTGGTLAKNIQYF. The genes are TRBV19 and TRBJ2-4; possibly TRBD1 or TRBD2 for D (6 bases each). CDR1 LNHDA and CDR2 SQIVND come from the germline V gene (reference sequence). CDR3 length equals 17 residues. The V end was cut by 6 bases, the J end by 0 bases, with 18 bases between.

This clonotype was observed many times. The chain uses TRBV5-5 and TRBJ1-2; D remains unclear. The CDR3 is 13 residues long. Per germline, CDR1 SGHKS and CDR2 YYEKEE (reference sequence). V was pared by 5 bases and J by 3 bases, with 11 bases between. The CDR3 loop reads CASSVGVDYGYTF. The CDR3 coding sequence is TGTGCCAGCAGTGTGGGTGTAGACTATGGCTACACCTTC.

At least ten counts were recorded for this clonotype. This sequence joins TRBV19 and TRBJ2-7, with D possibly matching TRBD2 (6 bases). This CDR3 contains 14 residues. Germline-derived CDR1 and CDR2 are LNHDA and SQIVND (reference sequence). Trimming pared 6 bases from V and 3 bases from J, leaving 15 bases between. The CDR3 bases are TGTGCCAGTAGGGCAGGCGGGGCGTTCTACGAGCAGTACTTC. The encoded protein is CASRAGGAFYEQYF.